The next 8 T cell receptor beta chains were all read from a single sample in a study of blood T cell repertoires in COVID-19. Clones were sequenced by immunoSEQ multiplex PCR, and TCRdb holds only the in-frame ones, with some missing. The sample yields around 300,000 clones, over 85% seen once. The sequenced material came from PBMCs or T cells enriched from blood (not recorded which). The source is a woman aged 60 to 75 who had recovered from COVID-19.

The CDR3 DNA sequence: TGTGCCAGCAGTTTTGAAACAGGAAGATACAATGAGCAGTTCTTC. The encoded protein is CASSFETGRYNEQFF. The chain combines TRBV27 with TRBJ2-1, with TRBD1 as a possible D gene (5 bases). Germline CDR1 and CDR2: MNHEY and SMNVEV (reference sequence). Trimming cost V 3 bases and J 4 bases, with 13 bases left between them. There are 15 residues in the CDR3.

This clone was observed a handful of times. The chain recombines TRBV9 with TRBJ1-3, with TRBD1 as a possible D gene (6 bases). Germline V CDR1 and CDR2: SGDLS, YYNGEE. The V end lost 0 bases, the J end lost 2 bases, and 6 bases lay between the germline ends. This CDR3 has 14 amino acids. CDR3 sequence (DNA): TGTGCCAGCAGCGTAGACAGGGCTGGAAACACCATATATTTT. It specifies CASSVDRAGNTIYF.

V gene TRBV7-2 combines with J gene TRBJ2-3; weak D call: TRBD1 (6 bases). V gave up 5 bases and J gave up 2 bases, with 14 bases separating them. Germline assignment: CDR1 SGHTA and CDR2 FQGNSA. There are 15 residues in the CDR3. The CDR3 loop is CASSQHRVSTDTQYF. The CDR3 bases are TGTGCCAGCAGCCAACACAGGGTTTCCACAGATACGCAGTATTTT.

The V gene is TRBV6-1, the J gene TRBJ1-4, with 8 bases matching TRBD1. Per the germline V gene, CDR1 is MNHNS and CDR2 is SASEGT. After removal of 4 bases from V and 2 bases from J, the junction contained 6 bases not matched to a gene. The CDR3 covers 16 residues. For the CDR3, the DNA is TGTGCCAGCAGTGTCGTCCGGGACAGGACTAATGAAAAACTGTTTTTT. Translated, it gives CASSVVRDRTNEKLFF.

V and J are TRBV19 and TRBJ2-2; D gene ambiguous. Germline V gene data show CDR1 as LNHDA and CDR2 as SQIVND (reference sequence). V lost 4 bases, J lost 6 bases, and 9 bases lay in between. The CDR3 has 13 amino acids. CDR3 sequence: CASSTILPGELFF. CDR3 bases: TGTGCCAGTAGTACCATACTGCCCGGGGAGCTGTTTTTT.

The chain is built from TRBV10-2 and TRBJ1-6; D not resolved. CDR1 and CDR2 (germline): WSHSY, SAAADI. Trimming took 3 bases from V and 4 from J, leaving 4 bases between them. The CDR3 length is 13 residues. The DNA of the CDR3 is TGCGCCAGCAGTGATCAATATAATTCACCCCTCCACTTT. This gives the protein CASSDQYNSPLHF.

Only one count was recorded for this clone. CDR3 protein: CASSPRGGNEKLFF. The CDR3 DNA is TGTGCCAGCAGTCCCCGGGGAGGTAATGAAAAACTGTTTTTT. The rearrangement links TRBV27 to TRBJ1-4; no definite D call. Trimming shortened V by 5 bases and J by 4 bases, and 11 bases separated the two germline ends. This CDR3 region has 14 residues. The germline gives CDR1 MNHEY, CDR2 SMNVEV (reference sequence). The full variable domain, its missing parts supplied by reference TRBV27 and TRBJ1-4, is EAQVTQNPRYLITVTGKKLTVTCSQNMNHEYMSWYRQDPGLGLRQIYYSMNVEVTDKGDVPEGYKVSRKEKRNFPLILESPSPNQTSLYFCASSPRGGNEKLFFGSGTQLSVL.

The rearrangement joins TRBV5-1 to TRBJ1-1, with D possibly TRBD1 on 5 matching bases. The V gene's germline CDR1 is SGHRS and CDR2 YFSETQ. CDR3 length: 15 amino acids. The V and J ends lost 0 bases and 5 bases respectively, with 14 bases between them. CDR3 nucleotide sequence: TGCGCCAGCAGCTTGGCCTATGGGGGGAATACTGAAGCTTTCTTT. This sequence encodes CASSLAYGGNTEAFF.